This TCR beta chain was sequenced during a study of blood T cells in healthy people across ages. Study results and limitations: The unsorted PBMCs prevented any conclusive comparison of naive versus antigen-experienced cells.

The authors ran a second PCR of about 7 to 11 cycles using a sample-barcoded 5' primer and a J-beta primer mix. TCRdb independently ran MiXCR on the 5' RACE reads; one entry per CDR3 protein. The sample has 700,000 or so distinct CDR3 sequences, 22% seen once. Germline V CDR1 and CDR2: SGHTA, FQGNSA. The CDR3 runs to 16 residues. Comments on this clonotype: Its target is not known.

This clonotype was obtained from a man aged 70-80 years in good health. Sample: blood. The chain couples TRBV7-2 to TRBJ2-5, with 13 positions matching TRBD2. Judging by the DNA end, TRBJ2-1 fits better; the J call may be wrong. CDR3 in amino acids: CASSPSGTSGTNEQFF. The CDR3 bases are TGTGCCAGCAGCCCCAGCGGGACTAGCGGGACTAATGAGCAGTTCTTC.